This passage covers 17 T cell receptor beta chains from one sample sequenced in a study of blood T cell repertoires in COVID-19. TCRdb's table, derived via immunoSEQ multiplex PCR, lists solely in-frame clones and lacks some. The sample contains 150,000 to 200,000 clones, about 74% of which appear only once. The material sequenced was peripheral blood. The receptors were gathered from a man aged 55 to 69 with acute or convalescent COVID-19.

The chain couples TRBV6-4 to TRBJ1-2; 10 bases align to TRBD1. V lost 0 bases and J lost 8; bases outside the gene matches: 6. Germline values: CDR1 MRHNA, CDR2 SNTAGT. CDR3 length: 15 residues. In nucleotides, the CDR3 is TGTGCCAGCAGTGACTCCGGGACAGGGGCCGGGGGCTACACCTTC. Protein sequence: CASSDSGTGAGGYTF.

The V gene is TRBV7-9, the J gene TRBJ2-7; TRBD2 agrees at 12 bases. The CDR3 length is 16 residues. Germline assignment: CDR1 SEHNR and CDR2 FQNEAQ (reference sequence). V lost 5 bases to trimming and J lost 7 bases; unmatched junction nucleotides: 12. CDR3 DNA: TGTGCCAGCAGCATATCCCTAGCGGGGGGGCCGGGTGAGCAGTACTTC. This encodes CASSISLAGGPGEQYF.

CDR3 sequence: CASSPTGVEQYF. The DNA for the CDR3 is TGTGCCAGCAGTCCCACAGGGGTTGAGCAGTACTTC. V gene TRBV27 combines with J gene TRBJ2-7; 7 bases are a match to TRBD1. The V and J ends lost 5 bases and 7 bases, in that order; junction bases with no gene match: 5. Per germline, CDR1 MNHEY and CDR2 SMNVEV (reference sequence). CDR3 length: 12 residues.

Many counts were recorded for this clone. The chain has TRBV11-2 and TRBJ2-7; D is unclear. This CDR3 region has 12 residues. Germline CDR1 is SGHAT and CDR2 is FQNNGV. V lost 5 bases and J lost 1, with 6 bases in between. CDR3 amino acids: CASSPTSYEQYF. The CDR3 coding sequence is TGTGCCAGCAGCCCGACTTCCTACGAGCAGTACTTC.

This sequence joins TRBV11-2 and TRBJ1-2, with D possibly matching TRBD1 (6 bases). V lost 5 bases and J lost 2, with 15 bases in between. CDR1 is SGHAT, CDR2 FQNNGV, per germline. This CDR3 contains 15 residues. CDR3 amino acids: CASSTRDNQNYGYTF. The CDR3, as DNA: TGTGCCAGCAGCACCCGGGACAACCAAAACTATGGCTACACCTTC.

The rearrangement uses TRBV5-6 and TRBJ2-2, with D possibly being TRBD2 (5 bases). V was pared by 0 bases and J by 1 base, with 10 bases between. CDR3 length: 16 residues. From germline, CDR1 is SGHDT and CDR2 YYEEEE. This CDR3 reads CASSLEVARNTGELFF. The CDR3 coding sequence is TGTGCCAGCAGCTTGGAAGTAGCGAGGAACACCGGGGAGCTGTTTTTT.

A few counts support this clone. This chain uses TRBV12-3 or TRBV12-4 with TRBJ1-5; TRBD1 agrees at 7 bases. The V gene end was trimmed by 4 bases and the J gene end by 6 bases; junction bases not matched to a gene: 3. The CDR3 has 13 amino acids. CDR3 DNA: TGTGCCAGCAGTTCAAGGGGGCTTCAGCCCCAGCATTTT. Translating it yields CASSSRGLQPQHF.

The CDR3 sequence is CASSSGTGGYGYTF. The CDR3 coding sequence is TGTGCCAGCAGCTCAGGGACAGGGGGCTATGGCTACACCTTC. The rearrangement joins TRBV7-9 to TRBJ1-2; 11 bases agree with TRBD1. This CDR3 spans 14 amino acids. With V trimmed by 4 bases and J by 4 bases, 2 bases remained unmatched. Germline V gene lookup returns CDR1 SEHNR and CDR2 FQNEAQ (reference sequence).

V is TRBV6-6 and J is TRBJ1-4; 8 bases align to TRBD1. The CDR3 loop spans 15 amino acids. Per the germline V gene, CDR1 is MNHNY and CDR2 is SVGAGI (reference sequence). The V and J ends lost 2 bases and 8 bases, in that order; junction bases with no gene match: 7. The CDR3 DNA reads TGTGCCAGCAGTTACGATGGACAGGGAAAAGAAAAACTGTTTTTT. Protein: CASSYDGQGKEKLFF.

CDR3 loop: CASSAGPKETQYF. CDR3 DNA sequence: TGTGCCAGCAGCGCAGGGCCAAAAGAGACCCAGTACTTC. The gene calls are TRBV7-3 and TRBJ2-5; D might be TRBD1 (5 bases). V was pared by 5 bases and J by 3 bases, with 10 bases between. The CDR3 spans 13 residues. Germline-derived CDR1 and CDR2 are SGHTA and FQGTGA.

The CDR3 sequence is CASRGLTEAFF. The CDR3, as DNA: TGTGCCAGCAGGGGCCTCACTGAAGCTTTCTTT. The J gene is TRBJ1-1, the V gene TRBV6-6; D is unresolved. The length of the CDR3 is 11 residues. Germline assignment: CDR1 MNHNY and CDR2 SVGAGI (reference sequence). The ends were cut back, 6 bases at V and 4 bases at J, with 6 bases in the middle.

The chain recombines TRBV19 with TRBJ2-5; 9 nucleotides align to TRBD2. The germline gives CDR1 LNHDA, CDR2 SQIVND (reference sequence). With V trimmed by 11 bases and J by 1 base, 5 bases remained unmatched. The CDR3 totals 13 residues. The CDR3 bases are TGTGCCTGCGGGGGGGGGATCCAAGAGACCCAGTACTTC. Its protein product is CACGGGIQETQYF.

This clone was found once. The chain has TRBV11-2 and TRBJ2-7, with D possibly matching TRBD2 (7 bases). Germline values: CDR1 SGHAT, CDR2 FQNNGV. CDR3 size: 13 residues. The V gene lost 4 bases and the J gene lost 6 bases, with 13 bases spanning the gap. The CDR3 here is CASSYHRGGEQYF. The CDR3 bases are TGTGCCAGCAGCTACCATAGGGGGGGCGAGCAGTACTTC.

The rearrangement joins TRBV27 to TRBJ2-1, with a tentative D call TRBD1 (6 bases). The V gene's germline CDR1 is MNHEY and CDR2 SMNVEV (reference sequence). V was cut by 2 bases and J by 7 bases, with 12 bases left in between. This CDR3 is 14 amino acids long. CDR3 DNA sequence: TGTGCCAGCAGTTTAACAGGGTATAGGAATGAGCAGTTCTTC. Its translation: CASSLTGYRNEQFF.

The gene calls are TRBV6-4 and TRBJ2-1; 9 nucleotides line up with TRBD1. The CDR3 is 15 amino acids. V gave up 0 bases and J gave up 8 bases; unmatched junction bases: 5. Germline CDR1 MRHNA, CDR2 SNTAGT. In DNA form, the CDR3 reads TGTGCCAGCAGTGACTCCACAGGGGGCAAGGATGAGCAGTTCTTC. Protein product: CASSDSTGGKDEQFF.

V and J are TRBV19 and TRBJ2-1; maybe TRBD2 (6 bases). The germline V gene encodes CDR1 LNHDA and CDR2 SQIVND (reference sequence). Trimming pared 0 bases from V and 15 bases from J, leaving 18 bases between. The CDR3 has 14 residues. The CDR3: CASSIDRHGGILFF. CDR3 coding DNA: TGTGCCAGTAGTATAGATCGGCATGGAGGGATTTTGTTCTTC.

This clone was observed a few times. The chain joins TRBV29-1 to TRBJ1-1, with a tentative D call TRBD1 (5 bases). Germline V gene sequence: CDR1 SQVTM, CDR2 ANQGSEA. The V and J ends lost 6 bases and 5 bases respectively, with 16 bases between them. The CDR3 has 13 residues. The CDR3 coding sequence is TGCAGCGTCACAGGACATAAGGTAACTGAAGCTTTCTTT. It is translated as CSVTGHKVTEAFF.